This T cell receptor (beta chain) was documented in a study of cytomegalovirus exposure and HLA in healthy donors. Some clones are missing from TCRdb's copy, which holds only in-frame ones; the method was immunoSEQ multiplex PCR. The sample gives 95,000 to 150,000 clones, around 90% of which show up once; 2% to 2.5% is in the top ten. From the 120-subject validation cohort, which was separate from the approximately 700-subject first cohort, the donors were drawn. The germline V and J ends were trimmed by 2 bases and 8 bases, with 20 bases remaining between them. CDR1 is SGHTS and CDR2 is YDEGEE in the germline V gene. There are 16 residues in the CDR3. Study outcomes and limitations: The listing of 150 or so TCR beta chains classed them as cytomegalovirus-associated. Rare TCR sequences dominated, though some public TCRs recurred in many donors. A later analysis found first-cohort TCR clusters tended to co-occur in the 100 to 150 validation repertoires.

A note on this clone: What it binds is not known.

The receptor was derived from a woman aged 18-30 years in good health and CMV-seronegative. This rearrangement joins TRBV5-8 to TRBJ2-1, with D possibly TRBD2 on 6 matching bases. The specimen was PBMCs. CDR3 loop: CASSLDRGGTLDEQFF. For the CDR3, the DNA is TGTGCCAGCAGCTTAGATAGGGGCGGGACTTTGGATGAGCAGTTCTTC. Complete variable domain (other parts from reference TRBV5-8 and TRBJ2-1): EAGVTQSPTHLIKTRGQQATLRCSPISGHTSVYWYQQALGLGLQFLLWYDEGEERNRGNFPPRFSGRQFPNYSSELNVNALELEDSALYLCASSLDRGGTLDEQFFGPGTRLTVL.